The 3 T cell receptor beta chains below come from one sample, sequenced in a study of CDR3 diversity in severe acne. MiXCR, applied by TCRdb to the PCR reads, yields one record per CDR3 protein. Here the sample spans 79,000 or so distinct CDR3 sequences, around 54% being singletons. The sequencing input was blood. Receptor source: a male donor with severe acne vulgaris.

The CDR3 DNA sequence: TGTGCTAGTGGTACTCTGTGGGAGCAGTACTTC. Its translation: CASGTLWEQYF. V usage is TRBV12-5 and J usage is TRBJ2-7; D not resolved. CDR1 and CDR2 from the germline V gene are LGHNT and FRNRAP. CDR3 length: 11 amino acids. Trimming removed 5 bases from V and 7 bases from J, with 9 bases in between.

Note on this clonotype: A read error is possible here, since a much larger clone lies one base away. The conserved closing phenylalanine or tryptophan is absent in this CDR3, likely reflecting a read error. In DNA, the CDR3 is TGCAGCGTTACCGGGACAGGGGGTTTTTCGGACACTGAAGCTTTCATT. This sequence encodes CSVTGTGGFSDTEAFI. This sequence joins TRBV29-1 and TRBJ1-1; 11 bases map to TRBD1. From germline, CDR1 is SQVTM and CDR2 ANQGSEA. Germline trimming cut 5 bases from V and 3 bases from J; bases unmatched to any gene: 11. The CDR3 runs to 16 residues.

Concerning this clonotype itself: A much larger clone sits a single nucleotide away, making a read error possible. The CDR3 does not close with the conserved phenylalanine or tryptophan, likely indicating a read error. The CDR3 DNA is TGTGCCAGCAGCCAGGATCGGGGAAACACTGAAGCTTTCTCT. Translating it yields CASSQDRGNTEAFS. The chain combines TRBV11-2 with TRBJ1-1; D unresolved. The CDR3 spans 14 residues. Germline V gives CDR1 SGHAT, CDR2 FQNNGV. Trimming removed 5 bases at V and 2 bases at J, with 12 bases between.